These 16 T cell receptor beta chains share one sample of origin, sequenced in a study of blood T cells in healthy people across ages. Primed by a sample-barcoded 5' primer and a J-beta primer mix, a second PCR proceeded for 7 to 11 cycles. TCRdb analysed the 5' RACE reads with MiXCR anew, one entry per CDR3 protein. The data contain around 970,000 distinct CDR3 sequences, roughly 51% of them seen just once; the ten biggest clones take up about 21%. Input material: blood. The source is a woman aged 55 to 70 in good health.

The rearrangement links TRBV4-3 to TRBJ1-1; D unclear. Germline-derived CDR1 and CDR2 are LGHNA and YSLEER. The length of the CDR3 is 15 residues. The germline V and J ends were trimmed by 3 bases and 3 bases, with 14 bases remaining between them. The CDR3: CASSHIRGPYTEAFF. The CDR3 DNA follows: TGCGCCAGCAGCCATATTCGAGGTCCGTACACTGAAGCTTTCTTT.

The rearrangement uses TRBV20-1 and TRBJ2-5; D ambiguous. TRBJ2-7 explains the end of the DNA better; the J call may be wrong. The CDR3 consists of 12 residues. Germline V gives CDR1 DFQATT, CDR2 SNEGSKA (reference sequence). CDR3: CSASSGLSEQYF. For the CDR3, the DNA is TGCAGTGCTAGCTCCGGCCTCTCCGAGCAGTACTTC.

The chain uses TRBV28 and TRBJ1-2, with TRBD1 matching 12 bases. The CDR3 is 17 amino acids. Germline CDR1 and CDR2: MDHEN and SYDVKM. The ends lost 5 bases at V and 8 bases at J; junction bases unmatched: 15. In nucleotides, the CDR3 is TGTGCCAGCAGTGCCTCCGGGACAGGGGGCCGTACTTGGGGCTACACCTTC. Its translation: CASSASGTGGRTWGYTF.

This clonotype turned up a few times. This chain connects TRBV4-2 to TRBJ2-1, with a weak D call TRBD1 (6 bases). Between the trimmed V and J ends, which lost 0 bases and 0 bases, there was a span of 15 bases. CDR1 and CDR2 from the germline V gene are LGHNA and YNFKEQ. The CDR3 is 18 residues long. CDR3 amino acids: CASSQDPDSESSYNEQFF. The CDR3 DNA follows: TGTGCCAGCAGCCAAGACCCGGACAGCGAAAGCTCCTACAATGAGCAGTTCTTC.

This clonotype was observed a handful of times. The chain links TRBV15 to TRBJ2-7; D gene ambiguous. Trimming stripped 0 bases from V and 2 bases from J, with 5 bases between. The germline CDR1 and CDR2 sequences are LNHNV and YYDKDF (reference sequence). This CDR3 region has 13 residues. The CDR3 DNA reads as TGTGCCACCAGCAGAGATCGCACCTACGAGCAGTACTTC. This sequence encodes CATSRDRTYEQYF.

The chain couples TRBV6-6 to TRBJ1-4; possibly TRBD1 for D (6 bases). There are 13 residues in the CDR3. V was trimmed by 6 bases and J by 4 bases, leaving 9 bases between them. Germline values: CDR1 MNHNY, CDR2 SVGAGI (reference sequence). In nucleotides, the CDR3 is TGTGCCAGCAGCGGGGGCCATAATGAAAAACTGTTTTTT. It codes for CASSGGHNEKLFF.

This clonotype has just one count. The CDR3 protein is CSARVVAGASGELFF. The DNA for the CDR3 is TGCAGTGCTAGAGTCGTAGCGGGAGCTTCCGGGGAGCTGTTTTTT. The chain joins TRBV20-1 to TRBJ2-2, with 9 bases identical to TRBD2. The V gene's germline CDR1 is DFQATT and CDR2 SNEGSKA (reference sequence). CDR3 length: 15 amino acids. V lost 1 base and J lost 6; bases outside the gene matches: 6.

A single count supports this clonotype. V is TRBV12-3 or TRBV12-4 and J is TRBJ2-7, with no clear D. The CDR3 sequence is 14 residues long. Trimming removed 10 bases at V and 8 bases at J, with 24 bases between. CDR3: CATSRVFRAYKQYF. The CDR3 DNA follows: TGTGCCACGTCCCGGGTTTTTCGGGCTTACAAGCAGTACTTC.

Remarks on this clonotype: One end of the junction is discordant with germline, which a read error may explain. The CDR3 loop reads CASSSNRGASYNEQFF. In DNA, the CDR3 is TGTGCCAGCAGTTCGAACCGGGGTGCTTCCTACAACGAGCAGTTCTTC. The chain recombines TRBV7-2 with TRBJ2-1; TRBD2 might be the D (5 bases). The CDR3 is made up of 16 amino acids. Germline V gives CDR1 SGHTA, CDR2 FQGNSA. The variable domain in full, completed from reference TRBV7-2 and TRBJ2-1, reads GAGVSQSPSNKVTEKGKDVELRCDPISGHTALYWYRQSLGQGLEFLIYFQGNSAPDKSGLPSDRFSAERTGGSVSTLTIQRTQQEDSAVYLCASSSNRGASYNEQFFGPGTRLTVL.

The chain employs TRBV2 and TRBJ1-1; possibly TRBD1 for D (5 bases). CDR3 length equals 14 residues. V was shortened by 8 bases and J by 1 base, with 14 bases between the two germline ends. Germline values: CDR1 SNHLY, CDR2 FYNNEI. CDR3 amino acids: CASAQETANTEAFF. DNA for the CDR3: TGTGCCAGCGCGCAGGAGACAGCGAACACTGAAGCTTTCTTT.

The chain recombines TRBV4-2 with TRBJ1-4; no clear D. The germline V gene encodes CDR1 LGHNA and CDR2 YNFKEQ. Between the trimmed V and J ends, which lost 0 bases and 0 bases, there was a span of 20 bases. This CDR3 region has 20 residues. The CDR3 coding sequence is TGTGCCAGCAGCCAAGATCTTATCGCATCTAGTTCCGCAACTAATGAAAAACTGTTTTTT. This gives the protein CASSQDLIASSSATNEKLFF.

This clonotype was observed a few times. This chain joins TRBV20-1 and TRBJ2-5, with TRBD2 identical over 7 bases. This CDR3 has 11 amino acids. The germline CDR1 and CDR2 sequences are DFQATT and SNEGSKA (reference sequence). CDR3 residues: CSPREQETQYF. The CDR3, as DNA: TGCAGCCCGCGGGAGCAAGAGACCCAGTACTTC.

The chain joins TRBV15 to TRBJ1-1; TRBD1 is a possible D gene (5 bases). The germline V and J ends were trimmed by 0 bases and 4 bases, with 9 bases remaining between them. The CDR3 is made up of 14 amino acids. Germline assignment: CDR1 LNHNV and CDR2 YYDKDF (reference sequence). CDR3 in amino acids: CATSRDRGTTEAFF. CDR3 coding DNA: TGTGCCACCAGCAGAGATAGAGGGACCACTGAAGCTTTCTTT.

V is TRBV11-1 and J is TRBJ2-7; 10 positions match TRBD1. This CDR3 contains 15 residues. The V gene end was trimmed by 5 bases and the J gene end by 4 bases; junction bases not matched to a gene: 8. CDR1 and CDR2 from the germline V gene are SGHAT and FQDESV (reference sequence). The CDR3: CASSNGQGVPYEQYF. CDR3 sequence (DNA): TGTGCCAGCAGCAACGGACAGGGGGTCCCTTACGAGCAGTACTTC.

This clonotype occurred a few times. The rearrangement joins TRBV7-8 to TRBJ2-5, with TRBD2 matching 12 bases. V lost 5 bases to trimming and J lost 1 base; unmatched junction nucleotides: 8. The CDR3 is 17 amino acids. Germline CDR1 SGHVS, CDR2 FQNEAQ. The CDR3 DNA reads TGTGCCAGCAGCCCAAGACTAGCGGGAGCTCTCCAAGAGACCCAGTACTTC. It yields the protein CASSPRLAGALQETQYF.

In its sample, this clonotype was seen a few times. CDR3 sequence (DNA): TGTGCCAGCATTATGGGTCGAGGGCGGTACTACAATGAGCAGTTCTTC. Translated: CASIMGRGRYYNEQFF. This chain connects TRBV12-3 or TRBV12-4 to TRBJ2-1, with D possibly TRBD2 on 5 matching bases. Deletions cut 7 bases from V and 3 bases from J, with 19 bases between. This CDR3 region has 16 residues.